Listed here are 32 T cell receptor beta chains from one sample, sequenced in a study of blood T cell repertoires in COVID-19 (dated by TCRdb to about 2020). The library was obtained by the immunoSEQ multiplex PCR assay. TCRdb re-hosts the immuneACCESS table, in-frame sequences only. Its copies lack some clones; in the studies checked, an unresolved V gene accounts for under half of them, and the cause for the rest is not known. The sample table records fewer than 200,000 clones; just under 85% of these occur just once. The ten largest clones capture more than 7.5% of the sample. The sequenced sample was peripheral blood. These receptors all come from a man in his forties or fifties who had recovered from COVID-19.

V gene TRBV11-2 combines with J gene TRBJ2-7; the match to TRBD2 covers 7 bases. V shed 3 bases, J shed 3 bases, and the junction held 11 bases outside the gene matches. Looked up from germline, CDR1 is SGHAT and CDR2 is FQNNGV. The CDR3 loop spans 16 amino acids. For the CDR3, the DNA is TGTGCCAGCAGCTTCGGGAGGAACGGGATAAGCTACGAGCAGTACTTC. This codes for CASSFGRNGISYEQYF. Variable domain in full (rest from reference TRBV11-2 and TRBJ2-7): EAGVAQSPRYKIIEKRQSVAFWCNPISGHATLYWYQQILGQGPKLLIQFQNNGVVDDSQLPKDRFSAERLKGVDSTLKIQPAKLEDSAVYLCASSFGRNGISYEQYFGPGTRLTVT.

As to this clone: One end of the junction does not line up with germline, which may come from a read error. The rearrangement uses TRBV20-1 and TRBJ2-1; D is unclear. Per germline, CDR1 DFQATT and CDR2 SNEGSKA (reference sequence). This CDR3 region has 11 residues. The CDR3 loop is CSVRVINEQFF. The CDR3 DNA follows: TGCAGTGTTAGAGTAATCAATGAGCAGTTCTTC.

This chain joins TRBV10-3 and TRBJ1-2; perhaps TRBD1 as D (6 bases). Trimming left V 0 bases short and J 4 bases short, with 9 bases between. CDR1 and CDR2 from the germline V gene are ENHRY and SYGVKD. CDR3 size: 14 residues. As DNA, the CDR3 is TGTGCCATCAGTGAGTCAGTAGGGGGCTATGGCTACACCTTC. Encoded protein: CAISESVGGYGYTF.

In this sample, this clone turned up once. The genes are TRBV27 and TRBJ2-3; D is ambiguous. Trimming stripped 4 bases from V and 6 bases from J, with 8 bases between. CDR1 is MNHEY, CDR2 SMNVEV, per germline (reference sequence). The CDR3 length is 12 residues. The CDR3 DNA is TGTGCCAGCAGTTACCTATCGGATACGCAGTATTTT. This translates into CASSYLSDTQYF.

In its sample, this clone was seen many times. The chain's CDR3 is CASSAGAVYGYTF. CDR3 bases: TGTGCCAGCAGCGCAGGGGCTGTCTATGGCTACACCTTC. The chain recombines TRBV27 with TRBJ1-2, with TRBD1 as a possible D gene (6 bases). The CDR3 is 13 residues long. Germline V CDR1 and CDR2: MNHEY, SMNVEV (reference sequence). The ends were cut back, 6 bases at V and 4 bases at J, with 12 bases in the middle.

This chain uses TRBV6-5 with TRBJ2-7, with D possibly being TRBD1 (6 bases). The CDR3 covers 13 residues. From germline, CDR1 is MNHEY and CDR2 SVGAGI. V lost 3 bases, J lost 7 bases, and 13 bases lay in between. CDR3 amino acids: CASSYGTGSEQYF. CDR3 sequence (DNA): TGTGCCAGCAGTTATGGAACAGGGTCAGAGCAGTACTTC.

The chain couples TRBV11-2 to TRBJ2-1; 11 bases match TRBD2. This CDR3 region has 17 residues. Germline V gives CDR1 SGHAT, CDR2 FQNNGV. J lost 0 bases, V lost 5 bases, and 6 bases had no gene match. CDR3 DNA: TGTGCCAGCAGCCTCCTAGCGGGGGGTAGCTCCTACAATGAGCAGTTCTTC. This sequence encodes CASSLLAGGSSYNEQFF.

The rearrangement uses TRBV7-8 and TRBJ2-2; the D gene is possibly TRBD1 (5 bases). Looked up from germline, CDR1 is SGHVS and CDR2 is FQNEAQ. V was pared by 5 bases and J by 1 base, with 11 bases between. The CDR3 has 15 residues. The CDR3 loop is CASSPQGQNTGELFF. Here the CDR3 DNA reads TGTGCCAGCAGCCCCCAAGGACAGAACACCGGGGAGCTGTTTTTT.

Of note for this clone: This sequence is one base from a far larger clone and is likely a read error. V is TRBV13 and J is TRBJ2-1; 8 bases are a match to TRBD2. The CDR3 covers 14 residues. J was trimmed by 6 bases and V by 1 base; bases with no gene match: 2. Germline assignment: CDR1 PRHDT and CDR2 FYEKMQ (reference sequence). For the CDR3, the DNA is TGTGCCAGCAGCTTAGCGGGGGGGCCCAATGAGCAGTTCTTC. It encodes CASSLAGGPNEQFF.

The chain has TRBV18 and TRBJ2-1; the D gene is possibly TRBD2 (5 bases). The CDR3 loop spans 16 amino acids. CDR1 is KGHSH and CDR2 is LQKENI in the germline V gene. Trimming pared 3 bases from V and 5 bases from J, leaving 17 bases between. CDR3 DNA: TGTGCCAGCTCACCCCCCGGGAAAGATTCGAACAATGAGCAGTTCTTC. It specifies CASSPPGKDSNNEQFF.

This rearrangement joins TRBV6-6 to TRBJ2-1; the D gene is possibly TRBD2 (7 bases). This CDR3 comprises 13 residues. With 8 bases removed from V and 6 bases from J, the gap between germline ends came to 14 bases. CDR1 MNHNY and CDR2 SVGAGI come from the germline V gene (reference sequence). For the CDR3, the DNA is TGTGCCAGCGGGGGGGCAGGGCTCAATGAGCAGTTCTTC. Translation gives CASGGAGLNEQFF.

The J gene is TRBJ1-6, the V gene TRBV5-1; TRBD1 is a possible D gene (6 bases). V was pared by 0 bases and J by 7 bases, with 17 bases between. Germline CDR1 is SGHRS and CDR2 is YFSETQ. The CDR3 is made up of 17 amino acids. The CDR3 protein is CASSLVSGGKRNSPLHF. The CDR3 region has the DNA TGCGCCAGCAGCTTGGTCTCGGGGGGCAAGCGGAATTCACCCCTCCACTTT.

The chain is built from TRBV7-9 and TRBJ2-7, with 8 bases aligning to TRBD2. With 1 base clipped from V and 2 bases from J, the junction kept 1 base outside the gene matches. Germline loops: CDR1 SEHNR, CDR2 FQNEAQ (reference sequence). The CDR3 covers 14 residues. The CDR3 DNA reads as TGTGCCAGCAGCTTAGACGGGGGGGCCTACGAGCAGTACTTC. Protein: CASSLDGGAYEQYF.

This chain uses TRBV28 with TRBJ2-5; D might be TRBD1 (7 bases). Germline V gene lookup returns CDR1 MDHEN and CDR2 SYDVKM. The CDR3 runs 13 residues. V was trimmed by 2 bases and J by 5 bases, leaving 9 bases between them. The CDR3 region has the DNA TGTGCCAGCAGTTTACCAGGGGGGGAGACCCAGTACTTC. This translates into CASSLPGGETQYF.

V gene TRBV12-3 or TRBV12-4 combines with J gene TRBJ1-2; D might be TRBD1 (6 bases). Trimming shortened V by 6 bases and J by 7 bases, and 15 bases separated the two germline ends. The CDR3 covers 13 residues. The CDR3 nucleotides are TGTGCCAGCAGACAGGACAGCTCAGGTGGCTACACCTTC. It is translated as CASRQDSSGGYTF.

The chain recombines TRBV28 with TRBJ1-3; no clear D. Per germline, CDR1 MDHEN and CDR2 SYDVKM. The V end lost 2 bases, the J end lost 7 bases, and 15 bases lay between the germline ends. This CDR3 contains 15 residues. CDR3 residues: CASSLPTRSRNTIYF. In nucleotides, the CDR3 is TGTGCCAGCAGTTTACCGACAAGGTCTCGGAACACCATATATTTT.

The genes are TRBV10-3 and TRBJ2-1, with 9 bases fitting TRBD2. Per the germline V gene, CDR1 is ENHRY and CDR2 is SYGVKD. CDR3 length: 16 residues. Trimming cost V 0 bases and J 6 bases; bases outside gene matches: 6. The CDR3 bases are TGTGCCATCAGTGAGTCGGAGCTAGCGGGACTCAATGAGCAGTTCTTC. Translating it yields CAISESELAGLNEQFF.

This sequence joins TRBV2 and TRBJ2-4; tentative D call: TRBD1 (6 bases). The germline V gene has CDR1 SNHLY and CDR2 FYNNEI. Trimming left V 4 bases short and J 7 bases short, with 8 bases between. The CDR3 sequence is 12 residues long. The CDR3 is CASSGQGNIQYF. The CDR3 DNA sequence: TGTGCCAGCAGTGGTCAGGGGAACATTCAGTACTTC.

The chain uses TRBV7-9 and TRBJ2-7; possible D gene TRBD1, 6 bases. The CDR3 sequence is 13 residues long. V was pared by 5 bases and J by 5 bases, with 13 bases between. The germline CDR1 and CDR2 sequences are SEHNR and FQNEAQ (reference sequence). The CDR3 bases are TGTGCCAGCAGCCAGGGGCGGTCCGACGAGCAGTACTTC. It translates to CASSQGRSDEQYF.

This chain connects TRBV30 to TRBJ2-6, with D possibly matching TRBD2 (6 bases). The CDR3 extends over 14 amino acids. CDR1 GTSNPN and CDR2 SVGIG come from the germline V gene (reference sequence). V lost 7 bases and J lost 1, with 11 bases in between. CDR3 in amino acids: CASQEGSGANVLTF. CDR3 sequence (DNA): TGTGCCTCCCAGGAGGGATCTGGGGCCAACGTCCTGACTTTC.

J is TRBJ2-7 and V is TRBV4-3; TRBD2 agrees at 8 bases. CDR1 is LGHNA and CDR2 is YSLEER in the germline V gene. The CDR3 has 16 amino acids. V lost 2 bases and J lost 0; bases outside the gene matches: 6. CDR3 nucleotide sequence: TGCGCCAGCAGCCAAATGACTAGCGCCACCTCCTACGAGCAGTACTTC. Protein product: CASSQMTSATSYEQYF.

The V call is TRBV18, the J call TRBJ2-7, with TRBD2 matching 9 bases. V was clipped by 3 bases and J by 5 bases; unmatched bases: 5. Germline V gives CDR1 KGHSH, CDR2 LQKENI. CDR3 length equals 14 residues. The CDR3 region is CASSPDSGRDEQYF. Here the CDR3 DNA reads TGTGCCAGCTCACCTGATAGCGGGAGAGACGAGCAGTACTTC.

The rearrangement links TRBV5-1 to TRBJ2-7, with D tentatively TRBD2 (5 bases). CDR1 and CDR2 (germline): SGHRS, YFSETQ. Between the trimmed V and J ends, which lost 0 bases and 3 bases, there was a span of 10 bases. This CDR3 has 14 residues. The CDR3 loop is CASSLVSSNYEQYF. In DNA, the CDR3 is TGCGCCAGCAGCTTGGTTTCTAGCAACTACGAGCAGTACTTC.

This chain uses TRBV2 with TRBJ1-5, with D possibly TRBD1 on 6 matching bases. V dropped 3 bases and J dropped 7 bases, with 22 bases sitting between them. The CDR3 is made up of 17 amino acids. Germline V gene sequence: CDR1 SNHLY, CDR2 FYNNEI. CDR3 residues: CASSEWTLSRGQQPQHF. For the CDR3, the DNA is TGTGCCAGCAGTGAGTGGACCCTGAGCAGGGGACAACAGCCCCAGCATTTT.

The rearrangement links TRBV28 to TRBJ2-1; 8 nucleotides line up with TRBD2. The germline gives CDR1 MDHEN, CDR2 SYDVKM. The CDR3 is 12 amino acids. V was pared by 7 bases and J by 13 bases, with 9 bases of the junction left unmatched. The CDR3 DNA is TGTGCCAGCACAACCCCGGGACTAGGTCAGTTCTTC. Amino acids: CASTTPGLGQFF.

This clone appeared a few times. The V call is TRBV3-1 (or the pseudogene TRBV3-2), the J call TRBJ2-1; no clear D gene. Germline-derived CDR1 and CDR2 are LGHDT and YNNKEL (reference sequence). The CDR3 loop spans 15 amino acids. Trimming left V 2 bases short and J 0 bases short, with 8 bases between. The CDR3 region has the DNA TGTGCCAGCAGCCAATCCGGTGGCTCCTACAATGAGCAGTTCTTC. Protein product: CASSQSGGSYNEQFF.

The genes are TRBV6-5 and TRBJ2-1; possible D gene TRBD2, 6 bases. Trimming took 0 bases from V and 1 from J, leaving 7 bases between them. Germline CDR1 is MNHEY and CDR2 is SVGAGI. The CDR3 has 15 residues. CDR3 DNA sequence: TGTGCCAGCAGTTACTCGGGGACTTCCTACAATGAGCAGTTCTTC. Translated, it gives CASSYSGTSYNEQFF.

This chain links TRBV5-1 with TRBJ2-1, with 8 bases lining up with TRBD2. V was pared by 5 bases and J by 7 bases, with 8 bases of the junction left unmatched. Germline CDR1 SGHRS, CDR2 YFSETQ. The CDR3 runs 14 residues. The CDR3 DNA reads as TGCGCCAGCAGTGCGGGACTAGTCTTTAATGAGCAGTTCTTC. Residues: CASSAGLVFNEQFF.

This clone was observed once. This chain joins TRBV6-1 and TRBJ1-5; D possibly corresponds to TRBD1 (6 bases). Germline V gene lookup returns CDR1 MNHNS and CDR2 SASEGT. With 1 base removed from V and 6 bases from J, the gap between germline ends came to 19 bases. This CDR3 is 17 amino acids long. For the CDR3, the DNA is TGTGCCAGCAGTGAAGATTTCGGGCAGGGGATAGGTCAGCCCCAGCATTTT. Amino acids: CASSEDFGQGIGQPQHF.

This chain links TRBV4-3 with TRBJ1-6; D remains unclear. There are 15 residues in the CDR3. Trimming took 0 bases from V and 9 from J, leaving 12 bases between them. Germline values: CDR1 LGHNA, CDR2 YSLEER. The CDR3 sequence: CASSQDVSRGSPLHF. For the CDR3, the DNA is TGCGCCAGCAGCCAAGATGTTTCCCGGGGTTCACCCCTCCACTTT.

V usage is TRBV6-5 and J usage is TRBJ1-2; weak D call: TRBD1 (5 bases). This CDR3 comprises 16 residues. Trimming pared 0 bases from V and 6 bases from J, leaving 17 bases between. Germline CDR1 reads MNHEY; CDR2 reads SVGAGI. The CDR3 nucleotides read TGTGCCAGCAGTTACTCTAGAGGAGGGGATTCAAATGGCTACACCTTC. Residues: CASSYSRGGDSNGYTF.

J is TRBJ2-1 and V is TRBV7-8; 7 nucleotides match TRBD1. The germline gives CDR1 SGHVS, CDR2 FQNEAQ. The CDR3 consists of 15 residues. V shed 4 bases, J shed 7 bases, and the junction held 10 bases outside the gene matches. The CDR3 loop is CASSYVRGSWNEQFF. The CDR3 region has the DNA TGTGCCAGCAGCTACGTCAGGGGGTCGTGGAATGAGCAGTTCTTC. Based on the CDR3 plus reference TRBV7-8 and TRBJ2-1, the full variable domain is GAGVSQSPRYKVAKRGQDVALRCDPISGHVSLFWYQQALGQGPEFLTYFQNEAQLDKSGLPSDRFFAERPEGSVSTLKIQRTQQEDSAVYLCASSYVRGSWNEQFFGPGTRLTVL.